These 2 T cell receptor beta chains came from one sample sequenced in a study of blood T cell repertoires in COVID-19. Assay used: immunoSEQ multiplex PCR; TCRdb lists only in-frame clones, some missing. The top ten hold approximately 3.1% of the sample, which has 360,000 or so clones, roughly 87% seen once. The sample consisted of PBMCs or T cells enriched from blood (not recorded which). The source of these receptors is a young woman who had recovered from COVID-19.

This clone has a single count. V is TRBV19 and J is TRBJ1-1; D is undetermined. The CDR3 is 13 amino acids. Germline V CDR1 and CDR2: LNHDA, SQIVND (reference sequence). With 8 bases removed from V and 1 base from J, the gap between germline ends came to 11 bases. CDR3 sequence: CASRWGGNTEAFF. DNA for the CDR3: TGTGCCAGTCGATGGGGAGGGAACACTGAAGCTTTCTTT. Variable domain in full (rest from reference TRBV19 and TRBJ1-1): DGGITQSPKYLFRKEGQNVTLSCEQNLNHDAMYWYRQDPGQGLRLIYYSQIVNDFQKGDIAEGYSVSREKKESFPLTVTSAQKNPTAFYLCASRWGGNTEAFFGQGTRLTVV.

The rearrangement uses TRBV9 and TRBJ1-2; D ambiguous. Germline V CDR1 and CDR2: SGDLS, YYNGEE. Trimming removed 3 bases from V and 5 bases from J, with 5 bases in between. This CDR3 has 11 amino acids. The DNA of the CDR3 is TGTGCCAGCAGCGCATCATATGGCTACACCTTC. It encodes CASSASYGYTF.